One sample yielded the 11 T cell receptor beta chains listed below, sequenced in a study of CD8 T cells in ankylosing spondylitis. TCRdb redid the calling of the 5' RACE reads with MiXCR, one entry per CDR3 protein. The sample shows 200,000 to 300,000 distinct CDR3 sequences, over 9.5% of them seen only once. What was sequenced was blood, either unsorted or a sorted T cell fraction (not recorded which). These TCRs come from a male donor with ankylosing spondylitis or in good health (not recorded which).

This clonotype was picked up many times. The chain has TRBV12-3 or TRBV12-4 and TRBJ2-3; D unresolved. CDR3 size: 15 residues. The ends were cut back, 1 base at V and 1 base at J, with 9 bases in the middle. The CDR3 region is CASSLDGQGTDTQYF. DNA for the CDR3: TGTGCCAGCAGTTTAGACGGGCAGGGCACAGATACGCAGTATTTT.

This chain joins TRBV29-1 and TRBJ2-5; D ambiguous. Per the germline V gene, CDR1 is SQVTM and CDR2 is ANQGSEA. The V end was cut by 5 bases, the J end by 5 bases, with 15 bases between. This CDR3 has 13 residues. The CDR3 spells CSVPEVGLETQYF. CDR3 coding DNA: TGCAGCGTTCCAGAAGTCGGGTTGGAGACCCAGTACTTC.

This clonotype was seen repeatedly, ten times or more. The CDR3, as DNA: TGTGCCAGTACAGGATTCTCGTCGGGAGGGCCAGATACGCAGTATTTT. Its protein is CASTGFSSGGPDTQYF. The chain joins TRBV19 to TRBJ2-3; 8 bases fit TRBD2. Losses at the gene ends were 7 bases for V and 4 bases for J; bases not matched to a gene: 13. The CDR3 is 16 residues long. Germline V lookup: CDR1 LNHDA, CDR2 SQIVND (reference sequence).

The CDR3 bases are TGCAGTGCTAGAGGGACAGGGGGCGCAGGTGAAAAACTGTTTTTT. This encodes CSARGTGGAGEKLFF. The chain joins TRBV20-1 to TRBJ1-4; 11 bases align to TRBD1. The CDR3 extends over 15 amino acids. The V gene's germline CDR1 is DFQATT and CDR2 SNEGSKA (reference sequence). The V segment lost 1 base and the J segment 7 bases; nucleotides outside the gene matches: 5.

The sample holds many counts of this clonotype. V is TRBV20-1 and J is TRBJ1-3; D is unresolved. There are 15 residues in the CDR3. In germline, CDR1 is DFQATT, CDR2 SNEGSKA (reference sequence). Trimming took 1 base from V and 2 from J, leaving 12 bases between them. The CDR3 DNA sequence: TGCAGTGCTAGAGTACCCGAAATCGCTGGAAACACCATATATTTT. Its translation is CSARVPEIAGNTIYF.

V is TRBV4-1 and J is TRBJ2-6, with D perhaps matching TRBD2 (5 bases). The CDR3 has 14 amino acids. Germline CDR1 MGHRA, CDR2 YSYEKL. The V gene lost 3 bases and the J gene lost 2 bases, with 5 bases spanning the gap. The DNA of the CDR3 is TGCGCCAGCAGCCAGGGAGCTGGGGCCAACGTCCTGACTTTC. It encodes CASSQGAGANVLTF.

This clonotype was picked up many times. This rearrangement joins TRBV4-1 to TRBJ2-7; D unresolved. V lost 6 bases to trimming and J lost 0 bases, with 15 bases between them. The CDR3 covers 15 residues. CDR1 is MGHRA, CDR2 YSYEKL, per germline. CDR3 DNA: TGCGCCAGCAGAGGAGTCCGAGACCCCTCCTACGAGCAGTACTTC. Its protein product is CASRGVRDPSYEQYF.

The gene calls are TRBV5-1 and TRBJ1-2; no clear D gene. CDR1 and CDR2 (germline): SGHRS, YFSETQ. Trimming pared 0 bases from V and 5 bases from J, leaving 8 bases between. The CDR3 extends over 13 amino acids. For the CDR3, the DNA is TGCGCCAGCAGCTTGGAGGGAGAGTATGGCTACACCTTC. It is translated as CASSLEGEYGYTF.

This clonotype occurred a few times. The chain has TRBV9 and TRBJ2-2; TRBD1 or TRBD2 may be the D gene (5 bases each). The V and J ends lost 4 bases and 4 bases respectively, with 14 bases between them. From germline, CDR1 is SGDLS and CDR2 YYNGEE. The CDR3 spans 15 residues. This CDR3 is CASSLNPGPTGELFF. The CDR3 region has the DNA TGTGCCAGCAGCCTAAACCCGGGACCCACCGGGGAGCTGTTTTTT.

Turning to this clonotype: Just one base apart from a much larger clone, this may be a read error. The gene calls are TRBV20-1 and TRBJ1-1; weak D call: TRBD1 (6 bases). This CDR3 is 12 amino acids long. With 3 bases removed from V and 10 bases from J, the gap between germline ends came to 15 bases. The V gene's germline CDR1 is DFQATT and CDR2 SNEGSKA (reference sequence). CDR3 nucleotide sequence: TGCAGTGCTAGCGGTCCCGGAGGGGGAGCTTTCTTT. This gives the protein CSASGPGGGAFF.

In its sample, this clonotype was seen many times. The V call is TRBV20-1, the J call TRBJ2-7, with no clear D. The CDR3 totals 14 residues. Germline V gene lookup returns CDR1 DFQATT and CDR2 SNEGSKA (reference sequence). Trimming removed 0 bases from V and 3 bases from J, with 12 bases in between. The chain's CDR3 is CSAREWGGIYEQYF. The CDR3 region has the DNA TGCAGTGCTAGAGAATGGGGTGGGATCTACGAGCAGTACTTC.